The 21 T cell receptor beta chains given below trace back to one sample, sequenced in a study of blood T cell repertoires in COVID-19. The assay was immunoSEQ multiplex PCR, and TCRdb's table has in-frame clones only and misses some. The repertoire holds roughly 280,000 clones, around 90% seen once, with approximately 5.1% in the top ten. Sequenced sample: peripheral blood. The receptors were gathered from a woman aged 55-69 years with COVID-19, enrolled during active disease.

The chain links TRBV5-1 to TRBJ1-1; 7 nucleotides agree with TRBD1. The CDR3 is made up of 15 amino acids. Germline V CDR1 and CDR2: SGHRS, YFSETQ. V gave up 4 bases and J gave up 5 bases; unmatched junction bases: 11. The CDR3 region has the DNA TGCGCCAGCAGCCCCCCCCTTTCGACAGGGACTGAAGCTTTCTTT. This encodes CASSPPLSTGTEAFF.

This sequence joins TRBV6-1 and TRBJ1-1; D is uncertain. CDR3 length: 12 amino acids. In germline, CDR1 is MNHNS, CDR2 SASEGT. Between the trimmed V and J ends, which lost 1 base and 5 bases, there was a span of 5 bases. The CDR3 region is CASSEVATEAFF. The CDR3 DNA reads TGTGCCAGCAGTGAAGTGGCAACTGAAGCTTTCTTT.

The chain recombines TRBV10-3 with TRBJ2-7, with D tentatively TRBD1 (6 bases). From germline, CDR1 is ENHRY and CDR2 SYGVKD. The CDR3 spans 14 residues. V was trimmed by 9 bases and J by 4 bases, leaving 19 bases between them. The CDR3 DNA follows: TGTGCCATAACCCCGGGACAAGGTCTTTACGAGCAGTACTTC. This encodes CAITPGQGLYEQYF.

The V call is TRBV30, the J call TRBJ1-1, with TRBD1 identical over 8 bases. The germline V gene has CDR1 GTSNPN and CDR2 SVGIG (reference sequence). V gave up 4 bases and J gave up 5 bases; unmatched junction bases: 12. The CDR3 contains 15 residues. The CDR3 spells CAWKVDRGPWTEAFF. CDR3 coding DNA: TGTGCCTGGAAAGTCGACAGGGGCCCTTGGACTGAAGCTTTCTTT.

The gene calls are TRBV24-1 and TRBJ2-3; weak D call: TRBD1 (5 bases). Germline V CDR1 and CDR2: KGHDR, SFDVKD. This CDR3 is built from 16 residues. Trimming cost V 4 bases and J 1 base, with 14 bases left between them. The CDR3 loop is CATSEGRVSGTDTQYF. As DNA, the CDR3 is TGTGCCACCAGTGAGGGCAGGGTCTCTGGCACAGATACGCAGTATTTT.

The gene calls are TRBV19 and TRBJ1-5; D gene ambiguous. V was shortened by 4 bases and J by 9 bases, with 16 bases between the two germline ends. This CDR3 contains 14 residues. Germline-derived CDR1 and CDR2 are LNHDA and SQIVND (reference sequence). The CDR3 DNA sequence: TGTGCCAGTAGTACCCCTTATGCGGAGCGGCCCCAGCATTTT. This translates into CASSTPYAERPQHF.

V gene TRBV25-1 combines with J gene TRBJ2-3; no firm D call. This CDR3 has 18 residues. Trimming took 1 base from V and 0 from J, leaving 17 bases between them. In germline, CDR1 is MGHDK, CDR2 SYGVNS. The CDR3 spells CASSESPGGGTSTDTQYF. Here the CDR3 DNA reads TGTGCCAGCAGTGAATCCCCCGGCGGCGGAACTAGCACAGATACGCAGTATTTT.

The V gene is TRBV27, the J gene TRBJ1-1, with 11 positions matching TRBD1. The CDR3 loop spans 12 amino acids. Germline CDR1 MNHEY, CDR2 SMNVEV (reference sequence). V gave up 8 bases and J gave up 7 bases; unmatched junction bases: 3. CDR3 residues: CASGQGASEAFF. The CDR3 DNA reads TGTGCCAGCGGACAGGGGGCGAGTGAAGCTTTCTTT.

Concerning this clone: Other DNA sequences in the same sample also yield this CDR3. V gene TRBV18 combines with J gene TRBJ2-5; D is uncertain. V lost 3 bases, J lost 2 bases, and 7 bases lay in between. This CDR3 is 13 amino acids long. The germline V gene encodes CDR1 KGHSH and CDR2 LQKENI. The CDR3 coding sequence is TGTGCCAGCTCACCGGGCCTGCAAGAGACCCAGTACTTC. Protein sequence: CASSPGLQETQYF. The full variable domain, with the rest looked up from reference TRBV18 and TRBJ2-5, is NAGVMQNPRHLVRRRGQEARLRCSPMKGHSHVYWYRQLPEEGLKFMVYLQKENIIDESGMPKERFSAEFPKEGPSILRIQQVVRGDSAAYFCASSPGLQETQYFGPGTRLLVL.

The chain uses TRBV7-3 and TRBJ1-1; D not certain. The V end was cut by 5 bases, the J end by 4 bases, with 20 bases between. The CDR3 spans 16 residues. Germline CDR1 reads SGHTA; CDR2 reads FQGTGA. Here the CDR3 DNA reads TGTGCCAGCAGCCCATCCGGAGTCGGGGATGGCACTGAAGCTTTCTTT. Encoded protein: CASSPSGVGDGTEAFF.

The rearrangement links TRBV19 to TRBJ2-1, with D perhaps matching TRBD1 (6 bases). The CDR3 consists of 15 residues. V gave up 6 bases and J gave up 1 base, with 13 bases separating them. Looked up from germline, CDR1 is LNHDA and CDR2 is SQIVND (reference sequence). The CDR3 DNA reads TGTGCCAGTAGCACAGGGTGGAGGTCCTACAATGAGCAGTTCTTC. This encodes CASSTGWRSYNEQFF.

V is TRBV6-2 or TRBV6-3 and J is TRBJ1-2; 9 nucleotides match TRBD1. This CDR3 has 17 amino acids. The germline CDR1 and CDR2 sequences are MNHEY and SVGEGT. The trim removed 3 bases at V and 4 bases at J, leaving 12 bases unmatched. For the CDR3, the DNA is TGTGCCAGCAGTTATTTCGGGACAGGGCGTGGGAGCTATGGCTACACCTTC. Its translation: CASSYFGTGRGSYGYTF.

The chain joins TRBV3-1 (or the pseudogene TRBV3-2) to TRBJ2-7; D unclear. V lost 3 bases to trimming and J lost 5 bases, with 8 bases between them. The CDR3 has 12 residues. Germline V lookup: CDR1 LGHDT, CDR2 YNNKEL (reference sequence). The CDR3 nucleotides are TGTGCCAGCAGCCACACCTACCACGAGCAGTACTTC. This translates into CASSHTYHEQYF.

This clone has a single count. The chain recombines TRBV2 with TRBJ2-3; tentatively, D is TRBD1 (6 bases). The V gene lost 6 bases and the J gene lost 0 bases, with 16 bases spanning the gap. The CDR3 spans 16 residues. Germline lookup yields CDR1 SNHLY and CDR2 FYNNEI. The DNA of the CDR3 is TGTGCCAGCAGCCAACAGGGTCTTTTTAGCACAGATACGCAGTATTTT. Translating gives CASSQQGLFSTDTQYF.

This sequence joins TRBV30 and TRBJ1-2; TRBD1 matches at 9 bases. With V trimmed by 0 bases and J by 6 bases, 14 bases remained unmatched. The CDR3 loop spans 17 amino acids. The germline V gene has CDR1 GTSNPN and CDR2 SVGIG (reference sequence). The CDR3 reads CAWSVLGPGQGIHGYTF. Written as DNA, the CDR3 is TGTGCCTGGAGTGTACTGGGACCGGGACAGGGAATTCATGGCTACACCTTC.

The V gene is TRBV6-4, the J gene TRBJ2-1; 7 bases match TRBD1. V shed 2 bases, J shed 7 bases, and the junction held 11 bases outside the gene matches. The CDR3 is 16 amino acids. CDR1 and CDR2 (germline): MRHNA, SNTAGT. The CDR3 DNA sequence: TGTGCCAGCAGTGACGAGGGACAGCCAAGCTCAAATGAGCAGTTCTTC. This codes for CASSDEGQPSSNEQFF.

The V and J genes are TRBV6-5 and TRBJ2-7, with a possible D match to TRBD1 (5 bases). CDR1 is MNHEY and CDR2 is SVGAGI in the germline V gene. V was shortened by 5 bases and J by 0 bases, with 8 bases between the two germline ends. The CDR3 is made up of 13 amino acids. CDR3 loop: CASSRRVSYEQYF. CDR3 DNA sequence: TGTGCCAGCAGTCGCAGGGTCTCCTACGAGCAGTACTTC.

The chain links TRBV20-1 to TRBJ1-1; tentative D call: TRBD1 (5 bases). The germline V and J ends were trimmed by 5 bases and 11 bases, with 12 bases remaining between them. This CDR3 contains 10 residues. The germline gives CDR1 DFQATT, CDR2 SNEGSKA (reference sequence). For the CDR3, the DNA is TGCAGTGCTGATGGGGGGGAGGCTTTCTTT. Amino acid sequence: CSADGGEAFF.

This chain connects TRBV6-5 to TRBJ2-7, with D tentatively TRBD2 (6 bases). Germline V CDR1 and CDR2: MNHEY, SVGAGI. V lost 2 bases and J lost 5, with 7 bases in between. This CDR3 has 12 amino acids. CDR3 nucleotide sequence: TGTGCCAGCAGTTACCGGGGGAACGAGCAGTACTTC. It translates to CASSYRGNEQYF.

The count of this clone is one. The CDR3 nucleotides read TGTGCCAGCAGCTTCGACCACTCAGGGGTGTCTGGCTACACCTTC. Translation gives CASSFDHSGVSGYTF. This rearrangement joins TRBV9 to TRBJ1-2, with a possible D match to TRBD1 (6 bases). The V gene's germline CDR1 is SGDLS and CDR2 YYNGEE. The length of the CDR3 is 15 residues. Trimming took off 4 bases at V and 7 bases at J, with 20 bases between the two ends.

V usage is TRBV5-8 and J usage is TRBJ1-3, with 7 bases that match TRBD1. Trimming cost V 5 bases and J 2 bases; bases outside gene matches: 4. The germline V gene encodes CDR1 SGHTS and CDR2 YDEGEE. CDR3 length: 14 residues. The CDR3 reads CASRRTGTGNTIYF. CDR3 coding DNA: TGTGCCAGCAGACGGACAGGAACTGGAAACACCATATATTTT. Full variable domain (missing parts from reference TRBV5-8 and TRBJ1-3): EAGVTQSPTHLIKTRGQQATLRCSPISGHTSVYWYQQALGLGLQFLLWYDEGEERNRGNFPPRFSGRQFPNYSSELNVNALELEDSALYLCASRRTGTGNTIYFGEGSWLTVV.